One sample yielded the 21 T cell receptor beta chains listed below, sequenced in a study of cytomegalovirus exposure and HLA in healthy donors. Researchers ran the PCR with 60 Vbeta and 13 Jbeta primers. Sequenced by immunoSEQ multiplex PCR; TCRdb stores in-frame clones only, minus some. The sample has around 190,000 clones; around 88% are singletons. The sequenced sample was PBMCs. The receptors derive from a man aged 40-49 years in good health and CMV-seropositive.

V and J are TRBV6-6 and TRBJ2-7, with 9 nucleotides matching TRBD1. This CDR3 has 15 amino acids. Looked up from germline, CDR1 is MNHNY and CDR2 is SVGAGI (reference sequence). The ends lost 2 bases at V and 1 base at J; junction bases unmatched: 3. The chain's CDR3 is CASSYMDRGSYEQYF. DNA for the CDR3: TGTGCCAGCAGTTACATGGACAGGGGTTCCTACGAGCAGTACTTC.

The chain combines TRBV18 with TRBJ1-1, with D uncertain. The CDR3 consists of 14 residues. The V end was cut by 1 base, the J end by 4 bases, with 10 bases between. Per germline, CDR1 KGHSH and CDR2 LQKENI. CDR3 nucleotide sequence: TGTGCCAGCTCACCACGGGAGGGCGGCACTGAAGCTTTCTTT. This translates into CASSPREGGTEAFF.

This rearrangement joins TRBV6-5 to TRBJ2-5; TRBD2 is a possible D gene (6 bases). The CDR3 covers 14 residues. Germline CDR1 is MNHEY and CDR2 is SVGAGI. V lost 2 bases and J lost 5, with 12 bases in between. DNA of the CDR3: TGTGCCAGCAGTTACGGAGGGGTTGGGGAGACCCAGTACTTC. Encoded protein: CASSYGGVGETQYF.

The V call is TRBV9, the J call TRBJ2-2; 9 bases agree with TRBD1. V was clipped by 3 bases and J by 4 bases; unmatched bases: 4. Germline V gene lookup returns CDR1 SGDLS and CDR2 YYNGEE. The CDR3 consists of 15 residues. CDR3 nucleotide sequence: TGTGCCAGCAGCGACAGGGGGCGCGGCACCGGGGAGCTGTTTTTT. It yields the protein CASSDRGRGTGELFF.

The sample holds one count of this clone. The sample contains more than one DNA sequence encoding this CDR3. The CDR3 sequence: CASSYSGSSYNSPLHF. DNA for the CDR3: TGTGCCAGCAGTTACTCAGGGAGCTCCTATAATTCACCCCTCCACTTT. The genes are TRBV6-5 and TRBJ1-6; D is undetermined. V shed 0 bases and J shed 0 bases, with 6 bases lying between them. The CDR3 is made up of 16 amino acids. Germline lookup yields CDR1 MNHEY and CDR2 SVGAGI.

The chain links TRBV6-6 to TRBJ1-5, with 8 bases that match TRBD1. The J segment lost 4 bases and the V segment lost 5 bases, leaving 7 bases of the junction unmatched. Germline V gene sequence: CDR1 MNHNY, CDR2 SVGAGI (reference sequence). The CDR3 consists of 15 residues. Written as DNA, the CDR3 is TGTGCCAGCAGTATGACCGGGACAGGTAATCAGCCCCAGCATTTT. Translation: CASSMTGTGNQPQHF.

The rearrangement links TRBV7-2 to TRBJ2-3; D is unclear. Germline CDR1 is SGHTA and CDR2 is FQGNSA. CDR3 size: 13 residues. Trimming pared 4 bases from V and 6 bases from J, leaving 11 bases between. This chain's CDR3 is CASSSQAMDTQYF. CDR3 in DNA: TGTGCCAGCAGCTCCCAGGCGATGGATACGCAGTATTTT.

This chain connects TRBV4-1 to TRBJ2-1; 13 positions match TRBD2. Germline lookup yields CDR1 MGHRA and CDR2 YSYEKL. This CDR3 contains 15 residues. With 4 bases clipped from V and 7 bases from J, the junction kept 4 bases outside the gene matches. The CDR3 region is CASSPTSGRANEQFF. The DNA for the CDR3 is TGCGCCAGCAGCCCCACTAGCGGGAGGGCGAATGAGCAGTTCTTC.

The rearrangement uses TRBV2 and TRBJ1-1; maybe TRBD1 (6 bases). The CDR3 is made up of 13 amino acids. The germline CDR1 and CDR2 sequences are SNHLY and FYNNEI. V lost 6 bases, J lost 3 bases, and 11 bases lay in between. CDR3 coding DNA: TGTGCCAGCAGCCGGGACATGGACACTGAAGCTTTCTTT. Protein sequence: CASSRDMDTEAFF. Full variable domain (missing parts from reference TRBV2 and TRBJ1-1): EPEVTQTPSHQVTQMGQEVILRCVPISNHLYFYWYRQILGQKVEFLVSFYNNEISEKSEIFDDQFSVERPDGSNFTLKIRSTKLEDSAMYFCASSRDMDTEAFFGQGTRLTVV.

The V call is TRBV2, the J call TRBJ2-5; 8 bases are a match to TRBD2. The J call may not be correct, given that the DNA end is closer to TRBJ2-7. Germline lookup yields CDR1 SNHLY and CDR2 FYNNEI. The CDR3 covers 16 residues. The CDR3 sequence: CASSELSRTSPYEQYF. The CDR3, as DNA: TGTGCCAGCAGTGAATTGTCGCGGACTAGCCCTTACGAGCAGTACTTC.

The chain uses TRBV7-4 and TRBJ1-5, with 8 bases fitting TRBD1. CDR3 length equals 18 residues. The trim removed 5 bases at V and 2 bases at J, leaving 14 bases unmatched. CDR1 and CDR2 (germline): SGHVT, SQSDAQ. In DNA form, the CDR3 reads TGTGCCAGCAGCCGCTTCGCACAGGGGGAGGAGGGCAATCAGCCCCAGCATTTT. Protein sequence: CASSRFAQGEEGNQPQHF.

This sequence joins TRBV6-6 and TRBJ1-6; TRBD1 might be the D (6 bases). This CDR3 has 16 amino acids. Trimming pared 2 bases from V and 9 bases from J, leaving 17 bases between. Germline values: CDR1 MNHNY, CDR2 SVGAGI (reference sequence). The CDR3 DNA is TGTGCCAGCAGTTACCGTGGGTCAGGGGATCGTTCACCCCTCCACTTT. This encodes CASSYRGSGDRSPLHF.

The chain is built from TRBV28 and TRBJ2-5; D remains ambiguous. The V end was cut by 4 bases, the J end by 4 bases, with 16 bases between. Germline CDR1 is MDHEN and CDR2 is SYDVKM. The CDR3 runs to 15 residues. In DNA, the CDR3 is TGTGCCAGCAGTTCTCGCGGCAGCGAGAGAGAGACCCAGTACTTC. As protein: CASSSRGSERETQYF.

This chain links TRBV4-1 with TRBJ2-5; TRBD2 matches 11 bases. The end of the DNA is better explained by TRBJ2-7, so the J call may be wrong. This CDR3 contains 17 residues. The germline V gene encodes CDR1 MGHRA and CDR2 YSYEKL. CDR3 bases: TGCGCCAGCAGCCAAGGGCAACTAGCGGGAGTCGCCTACGAGCAGTACTTC. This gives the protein CASSQGQLAGVAYEQYF.

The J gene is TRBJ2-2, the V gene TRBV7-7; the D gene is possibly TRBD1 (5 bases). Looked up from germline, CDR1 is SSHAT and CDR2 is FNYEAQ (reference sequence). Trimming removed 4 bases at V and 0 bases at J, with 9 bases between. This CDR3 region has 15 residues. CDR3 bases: TGTGCCAGCAGCTACACAGGATCGAACACCGGGGAGCTGTTTTTT. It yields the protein CASSYTGSNTGELFF.

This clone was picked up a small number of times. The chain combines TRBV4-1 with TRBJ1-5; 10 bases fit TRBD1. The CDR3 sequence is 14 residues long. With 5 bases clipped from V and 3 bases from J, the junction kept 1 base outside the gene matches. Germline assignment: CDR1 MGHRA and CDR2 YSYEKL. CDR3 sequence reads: CASSGTGANQPQHF. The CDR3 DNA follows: TGCGCCAGCAGCGGGACAGGGGCCAATCAGCCCCAGCATTTT.

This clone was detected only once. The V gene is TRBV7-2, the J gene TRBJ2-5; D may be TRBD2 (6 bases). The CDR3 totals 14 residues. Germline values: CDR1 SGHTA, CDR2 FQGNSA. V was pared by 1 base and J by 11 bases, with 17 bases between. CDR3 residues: CASSLVDGTGEQYF. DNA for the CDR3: TGTGCCAGCAGCTTAGTGGACGGGACTGGGGAGCAGTACTTC.

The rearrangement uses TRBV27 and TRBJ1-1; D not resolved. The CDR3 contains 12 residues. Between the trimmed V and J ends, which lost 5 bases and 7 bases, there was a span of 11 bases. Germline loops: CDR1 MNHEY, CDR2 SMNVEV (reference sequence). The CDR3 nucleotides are TGTGCCAGCAGTAAAAACGCCGGTGAAGCTTTCTTT. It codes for CASSKNAGEAFF.

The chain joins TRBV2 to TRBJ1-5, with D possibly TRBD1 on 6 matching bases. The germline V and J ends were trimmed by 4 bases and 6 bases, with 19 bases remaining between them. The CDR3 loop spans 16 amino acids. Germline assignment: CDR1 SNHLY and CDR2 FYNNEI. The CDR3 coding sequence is TGTGCCAGCAGTGGTAGGGGGGGAGCCACCCTTCAGCCCCAGCATTTT. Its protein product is CASSGRGGATLQPQHF.

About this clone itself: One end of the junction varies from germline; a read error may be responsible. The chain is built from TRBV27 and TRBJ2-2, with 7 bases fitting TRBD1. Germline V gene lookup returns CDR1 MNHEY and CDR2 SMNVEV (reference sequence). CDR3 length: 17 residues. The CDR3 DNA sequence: TGTGCGAGCAGGTCGATTGGCAGGGGGTTAAACACCGGGGAGCTGTTTTTT. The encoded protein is CASRSIGRGLNTGELFF.

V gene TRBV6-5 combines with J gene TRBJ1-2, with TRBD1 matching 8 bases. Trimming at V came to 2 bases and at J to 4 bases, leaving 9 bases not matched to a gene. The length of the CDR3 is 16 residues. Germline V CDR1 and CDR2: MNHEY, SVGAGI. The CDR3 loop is CASSYMRQGILYGYTF. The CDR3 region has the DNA TGTGCCAGCAGTTACATGAGACAGGGGATTCTCTATGGCTACACCTTC.